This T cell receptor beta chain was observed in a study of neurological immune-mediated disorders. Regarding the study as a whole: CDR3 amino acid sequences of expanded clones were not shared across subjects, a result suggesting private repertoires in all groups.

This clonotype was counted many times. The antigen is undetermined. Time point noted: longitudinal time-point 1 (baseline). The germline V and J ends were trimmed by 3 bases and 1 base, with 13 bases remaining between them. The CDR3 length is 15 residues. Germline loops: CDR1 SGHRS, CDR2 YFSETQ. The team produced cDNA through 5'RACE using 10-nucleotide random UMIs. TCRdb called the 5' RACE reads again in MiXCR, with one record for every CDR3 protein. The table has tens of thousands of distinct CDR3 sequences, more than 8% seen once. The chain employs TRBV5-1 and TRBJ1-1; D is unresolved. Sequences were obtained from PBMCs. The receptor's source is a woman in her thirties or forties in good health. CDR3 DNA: TGCGCCAGCAGCTCAAGCGGACCGTCGAACACTGAAGCTTTCTTT. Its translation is CASSSSGPSNTEAFF.